Given below is one TCR beta chain in context. Assay used: immunoSEQ multiplex PCR; TCRdb lists only in-frame clones, some missing. The sample shows more than 65,000 clones, more than 80% of them seen only once. The V end was cut by 7 bases, the J end by 1 base, with 9 bases between. Per germline, CDR1 SGHRS and CDR2 YFSETQ. This CDR3 has 13 amino acids. This specimen belongs to a study of control samples from healthy donors and cancer patients. This clonotype originated in a man aged 45-60 years in good health. This chain uses TRBV5-1 with TRBJ2-1, with no clear D. Material: blood. The CDR3 DNA follows: TGCGCCAGCGGTACAGTATCCTACAATGAGCAGTTCTTC. It yields the protein CASGTVSYNEQFF.